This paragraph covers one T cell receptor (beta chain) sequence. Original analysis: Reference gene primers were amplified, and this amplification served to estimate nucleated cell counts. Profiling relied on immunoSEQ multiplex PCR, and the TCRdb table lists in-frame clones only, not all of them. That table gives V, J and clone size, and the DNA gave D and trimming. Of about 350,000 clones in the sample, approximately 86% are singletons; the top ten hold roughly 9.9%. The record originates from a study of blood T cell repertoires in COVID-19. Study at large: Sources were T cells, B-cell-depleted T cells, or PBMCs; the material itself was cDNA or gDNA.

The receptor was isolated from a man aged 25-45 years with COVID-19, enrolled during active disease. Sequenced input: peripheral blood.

CDR3 coding DNA: TGCAGTGCTAATGACAGGGGGCAGTCCCTGTTTTTT. Its protein product is CSANDRGQSLFF. The rearrangement links TRBV20-1 to TRBJ1-4; TRBD1 matches at 10 bases. Germline CDR1 and CDR2: DFQATT and SNEGSKA (reference sequence). CDR3 length: 12 residues. V was pared by 4 bases and J by 14 bases, with 7 bases of the junction left unmatched.